The 17 T cell receptor beta chains below come from one sample, sequenced in a study of blood T cell repertoires in COVID-19. Sequencing was performed with immunoSEQ multiplex PCR; in TCRdb, only in-frame clones are kept and a portion is missing. The profile shows about 67,000 clones, 70% to 90% of them singletons. What was sequenced was peripheral blood. The receptor set was obtained from a woman older than 75 with acute or convalescent COVID-19.

V usage is TRBV6-1 and J usage is TRBJ1-1, with 7 bases fitting TRBD1. This CDR3 is 13 amino acids long. V dropped 3 bases and J dropped 11; count of bases not matched to a gene: 9. Per germline, CDR1 MNHNS and CDR2 SASEGT. Here the CDR3 reads CASSDRYRGGAFF. CDR3 bases: TGTGCCAGCAGTGATCGTTACAGGGGTGGGGCTTTCTTT.

This clone has only one observation. V usage is TRBV4-2 and J usage is TRBJ1-2; TRBD1 matches 8 bases. The CDR3 sequence is 17 residues long. CDR1 is LGHNA and CDR2 is YNFKEQ in the germline V gene. The trim removed 2 bases at V and 10 bases at J, leaving 18 bases unmatched. CDR3: CASSQFGPTGAHQFYTF. CDR3 sequence (DNA): TGTGCCAGCAGCCAATTCGGCCCGACAGGGGCGCACCAATTCTACACCTTC.

This chain uses TRBV4-1 with TRBJ2-1; D is ambiguous. The CDR3 is made up of 12 amino acids. V shed 8 bases and J shed 0 bases, with 5 bases lying between them. CDR1 and CDR2 from the germline V gene are MGHRA and YSYEKL. CDR3 protein: CASRSSYNEQFF. In nucleotides, the CDR3 is TGCGCCAGCCGTAGCTCCTACAATGAGCAGTTCTTC.

The chain links TRBV5-1 to TRBJ2-5, with 8 bases lining up with TRBD2. V lost 2 bases to trimming and J lost 4 bases; unmatched junction nucleotides: 7. There are 15 residues in the CDR3. The germline V gene has CDR1 SGHRS and CDR2 YFSETQ. The CDR3 DNA is TGCGCCAGCAGCTTCTCAGCGGGGGAGGGAGAGACCCAGTACTTC. Protein product: CASSFSAGEGETQYF.

V gene TRBV4-1 combines with J gene TRBJ2-7, with D possibly matching TRBD1 (6 bases). V was clipped by 4 bases and J by 0 bases, with 28 bases between them. CDR3 length equals 20 residues. The germline gives CDR1 MGHRA, CDR2 YSYEKL. This chain's CDR3 is CASSRRFDAGAPSSSYEQYF. Written as DNA, the CDR3 is TGCGCCAGCAGCCGCAGATTTGACGCAGGGGCTCCTTCAAGCTCCTACGAGCAGTACTTC.

The chain is built from TRBV6-5 and TRBJ2-3, with 10 bases fitting TRBD2. Per the germline V gene, CDR1 is MNHEY and CDR2 is SVGAGI. The CDR3 sequence is 11 residues long. Losses at the gene ends were 6 bases for V and 13 bases for J; bases not matched to a gene: 4. CDR3 in DNA: TGTGCCAGCAGCTCCGGACTAGCGGAGTATTTT. Its translation: CASSSGLAEYF.

The chain employs TRBV9 and TRBJ1-4, with TRBD1 identical over 8 bases. The junction had 6 bases not matched to a gene; V was cut back by 0 bases and J by 8 bases. Looked up from germline, CDR1 is SGDLS and CDR2 is YYNGEE. The CDR3 is 15 amino acids. Written as DNA, the CDR3 is TGTGCCAGCAGCGTAGGCGTTACAGGGGGAGAAAAACTGTTTTTT. Its protein is CASSVGVTGGEKLFF. Supplemented by reference TRBV9 and TRBJ1-4, the full variable domain reads DSGVTQTPKHLITATGQRVTLRCSPRSGDLSVYWYQQSLDQGLQFLIQYYNGEERAKGNILERFSAQQFPDLHSELNLSSLELGDSALYFCASSVGVTGGEKLFFGSGTQLSVL.

This clone was seen only once. The rearrangement joins TRBV27 to TRBJ1-6; TRBD1 is a possible D gene (5 bases). Germline CDR1 is MNHEY and CDR2 is SMNVEV (reference sequence). The CDR3 is made up of 13 amino acids. Trimming pared 6 bases from V and 5 bases from J, leaving 8 bases between. The DNA of the CDR3 is TGTGCCAGCAGAGACAGTCATAATTCACCCCTCCACTTT. Encoded protein: CASRDSHNSPLHF.

The V call is TRBV5-5, the J call TRBJ2-1, with D unclear. V shed 3 bases and J shed 0 bases, with 10 bases lying between them. Looked up from germline, CDR1 is SGHKS and CDR2 is YYEKEE (reference sequence). The CDR3 extends over 15 amino acids. The CDR3 DNA is TGTGCCAGCAGCTCGTCTTCCCGCTCCTACAATGAGCAGTTCTTC. This sequence encodes CASSSSSRSYNEQFF.

The chain combines TRBV7-8 with TRBJ1-1; D not certain. CDR1 is SGHVS and CDR2 is FQNEAQ in the germline V gene. Deletions cut 7 bases from V and 2 bases from J, with 14 bases between. The CDR3 spans 14 residues. The CDR3 DNA follows: TGTGCCAGCACCCAGCGGAGGGATAACACTGAAGCTTTCTTT. Translation gives CASTQRRDNTEAFF.

The rearrangement links TRBV7-9 to TRBJ1-3, with 7 positions matching TRBD1. Unmatched junction bases numbered 11, after V lost 5 bases and J lost 1 base. Germline assignment: CDR1 SEHNR and CDR2 FQNEAQ (reference sequence). The CDR3 is made up of 17 amino acids. CDR3 bases: TGTGCCAGCAGCAGATCCGGGACAGCGCAGTCTGGAAACACCATATATTTT. Residues: CASSRSGTAQSGNTIYF.

This clone was observed once. The chain links TRBV7-2 to TRBJ2-1; 8 nucleotides line up with TRBD2. V shed 3 bases, J shed 0 bases, and the junction held 4 bases outside the gene matches. The CDR3 is made up of 16 amino acids. CDR1 and CDR2 (germline): SGHTA, FQGNSA. CDR3 bases: TGTGCCAGCAGCTTCAGCGGGGGCCGCTCCTACAATGAGCAGTTCTTC. This codes for CASSFSGGRSYNEQFF.

The rearrangement links TRBV20-1 to TRBJ1-2; 7 positions match TRBD1. The CDR3 runs to 13 residues. Germline lookup yields CDR1 DFQATT and CDR2 SNEGSKA (reference sequence). V trimming: 3 bases; J trimming: 6 bases; junction bases outside the gene matches: 7. The CDR3, as DNA: TGCAGTGCTAGTTCGGACAGGACCGATGGCTACACCTTC. Protein product: CSASSDRTDGYTF.

The chain uses TRBV3-1 (or the pseudogene TRBV3-2) and TRBJ1-4, with a weak D call TRBD1 (6 bases). V shed 3 bases and J shed 10 bases, with 21 bases lying between them. The germline CDR1 and CDR2 sequences are LGHDT and YNNKEL (reference sequence). The CDR3 is 16 residues long. The CDR3 loop reads CASSHTQGGRLGKLFF. In nucleotides, the CDR3 is TGTGCCAGCAGCCACACACAGGGAGGGCGTTTGGGAAAACTGTTTTTT.

The chain employs TRBV7-2 and TRBJ1-1; D is unclear. This CDR3 comprises 15 residues. Germline-derived CDR1 and CDR2 are SGHTA and FQGNSA. V lost 5 bases and J 4 bases, leaving 17 bases between the germline ends. The CDR3 region has the DNA TGTGCCAGCAGCCCCATACAGTCCGCGGGCACTGAAGCTTTCTTT. This sequence encodes CASSPIQSAGTEAFF.

The chain combines TRBV4-3 with TRBJ2-2, with a tentative D call TRBD2 (5 bases). CDR3 size: 14 residues. Germline assignment: CDR1 LGHNA and CDR2 YSLEER. The V end lost 0 bases, the J end lost 6 bases, and 8 bases lay between the germline ends. CDR3 nucleotide sequence: TGCGCCAGCAGCCAAGATCCCGGGGCCGGGGAGCTGTTTTTT. Translation gives CASSQDPGAGELFF.

The chain is built from TRBV5-4 and TRBJ1-1, with a tentative D call TRBD1 (5 bases). CDR1 is SGHNT and CDR2 is YYREEE in the germline V gene (reference sequence). Trimming removed 2 bases at V and 1 base at J, with 6 bases between. CDR3 length equals 13 residues. The CDR3 spells CASSFTGNTEAFF. In DNA, the CDR3 is TGTGCCAGCAGCTTTACAGGGAACACTGAAGCTTTCTTT.